The 21 T cell receptor beta chains reported below all come from one sample, sequenced in a study of T cells in localized non-small cell lung cancer. The data were produced by immunoSEQ multiplex PCR, yet TCRdb's version contains in-frame clones alone and is incomplete. The sample has approximately 35,000 clones, about nine tenths seen once. This specimen consisted of PBMCs, obtained before any cancer treatment. The receptors here all came from a man aged 40 to 70 with stage II lung adenocarcinoma.

The rearrangement links TRBV28 to TRBJ1-2; D possibly corresponds to TRBD1 (5 bases). V gave up 3 bases and J gave up 5 bases, with 10 bases separating them. Looked up from germline, CDR1 is MDHEN and CDR2 is SYDVKM. The CDR3 spans 13 residues. CDR3 nucleotides: TGTGCCAGCAGTTTTCAGGGTGTGTATGGCTACACCTTC. Its protein is CASSFQGVYGYTF.

This rearrangement joins TRBV2 to TRBJ2-5; TRBD2 aligns across 10 bases. Germline values: CDR1 SNHLY, CDR2 FYNNEI. The V gene end was trimmed by 5 bases and the J gene end by 14 bases; junction bases not matched to a gene: 14. This CDR3 has 14 amino acids. The CDR3 reads CASSTSSGRGGRYF. As DNA, the CDR3 is TGTGCCAGCAGTACATCTAGCGGGAGAGGGGGTAGATACTTC.

The chain links TRBV9 to TRBJ2-4; the D gene could be TRBD1 or TRBD2 (5 bases each). The CDR3 spans 13 residues. V was cut by 0 bases and J by 12 bases, with 13 bases left in between. Germline lookup yields CDR1 SGDLS and CDR2 YYNGEE. CDR3 nucleotides: TGTGCCAGCAGCGTAGGTGGGGGAACGACTCAGTACTTC. Translating it yields CASSVGGGTTQYF.

The chain couples TRBV5-5 to TRBJ2-5, with 10 nucleotides matching TRBD2. Germline CDR1 and CDR2: SGHKS and YYEKEE (reference sequence). This CDR3 has 16 residues. The ends lost 0 bases at V and 5 bases at J; junction bases unmatched: 7. The CDR3 DNA is TGTGCCAGCAGCTTGGGGCCTAGCGGGGGTACTGAGACCCAGTACTTC. Amino acid sequence: CASSLGPSGGTETQYF.

The V and J genes are TRBV2 and TRBJ2-1; possibly TRBD2 for D (5 bases). Germline V gene data show CDR1 as SNHLY and CDR2 as FYNNEI. Trimming took off 4 bases at V and 2 bases at J, with 9 bases between the two ends. The CDR3 length is 14 residues. CDR3 residues: CASSGGLAYNEQFF. The CDR3 nucleotides read TGTGCCAGCAGTGGAGGACTTGCCTACAATGAGCAGTTCTTC.

This chain links TRBV29-1 with TRBJ1-1, with D unresolved. In germline, CDR1 is SQVTM, CDR2 ANQGSEA. V lost 4 bases and J 3 bases, leaving 3 bases between the germline ends. The CDR3 consists of 10 residues. Here the CDR3 DNA reads TGCAGCGTTGTCTACACTGAAGCTTTCTTT. Translating it yields CSVVYTEAFF.

This clone was observed once. CDR3 in DNA: TGTGCCAGCAGCGTAGGTGGGGCTACCTACGAGCAGTACTTC. This gives the protein CASSVGGATYEQYF. This chain links TRBV9 with TRBJ2-7, with D perhaps matching TRBD1 (5 bases). The germline V and J ends were trimmed by 0 bases and 2 bases, with 9 bases remaining between them. Germline CDR1 SGDLS, CDR2 YYNGEE. This CDR3 region has 14 residues.

A single count supports this clone. The chain joins TRBV10-3 to TRBJ2-2, with D unclear. Deletions cut 2 bases from V and 7 bases from J, with 11 bases between. Germline V gives CDR1 ENHRY, CDR2 SYGVKD. This CDR3 has 14 residues. This chain's CDR3 is CAISERRVVGELFF. In DNA form, the CDR3 reads TGTGCCATCAGTGAGCGAAGAGTAGTCGGGGAGCTGTTTTTT.

This chain connects TRBV4-1 to TRBJ2-3; D gene ambiguous. The CDR3 has 16 amino acids. V was clipped by 4 bases and J by 0 bases, with 14 bases between them. Germline V gene sequence: CDR1 MGHRA, CDR2 YSYEKL. The CDR3 DNA is TGCGCCAGCAGCCCGCGTGGGCGATCTAGCACAGATACGCAGTATTTT. Residues: CASSPRGRSSTDTQYF.

The chain has TRBV6-6 and TRBJ2-7; 7 bases line up with TRBD1. This CDR3 spans 15 amino acids. Germline V gives CDR1 MNHNY, CDR2 SVGAGI (reference sequence). V shed 7 bases and J 2 bases; nucleotides not matched to a gene: 11. The CDR3: CASTDHRGRAYEQYF. For the CDR3, the DNA is TGTGCCAGCACCGACCACAGGGGTCGAGCCTACGAGCAGTACTTC.

The J gene is TRBJ1-1, the V gene TRBV9; D gene unclear. Trimming took off 0 bases at V and 1 base at J, with 4 bases between the two ends. Germline-derived CDR1 and CDR2 are SGDLS and YYNGEE. The CDR3 has 13 amino acids. The CDR3 DNA sequence: TGTGCCAGCAGCGTAGCTCAGAACACTGAAGCTTTCTTT. Translating it yields CASSVAQNTEAFF.

This chain connects TRBV6-4 to TRBJ2-3; 8 nucleotides align to TRBD2. The CDR3 contains 15 residues. CDR1 and CDR2 (germline): MRHNA, SNTAGT. The ends lost 5 bases at V and 1 base at J; junction bases unmatched: 5. The CDR3 bases are TGTGCCAGCAGTTACACTAGCGGACGCACAGATACGCAGTATTTT. Amino acids: CASSYTSGRTDTQYF.

J is TRBJ2-7 and V is TRBV29-1; D is uncertain. This CDR3 comprises 13 residues. Germline CDR1 reads SQVTM; CDR2 reads ANQGSEA. V was cut by 2 bases and J by 11 bases, with 19 bases left in between. CDR3 DNA: TGCAGCGTTGAACCGACCGGTTCTCGAAGCAAGTACTTC. Translation gives CSVEPTGSRSKYF.

The rearrangement uses TRBV7-3 and TRBJ2-3; 10 bases line up with TRBD2. Germline values: CDR1 SGHTA, CDR2 FQGTGA. This CDR3 region has 17 residues. With V trimmed by 0 bases and J by 5 bases, 8 bases remained unmatched. CDR3 sequence (DNA): TGTGCCAGCAGCTTAACGCGTAGCGGGAGGATGGGAGATACGCAGTATTTT. Its protein product is CASSLTRSGRMGDTQYF.

This clone showed up just a few times. This sequence joins TRBV5-1 and TRBJ2-3; 10 nucleotides line up with TRBD2. Germline loops: CDR1 SGHRS, CDR2 YFSETQ. The CDR3 sequence is 16 residues long. After removal of 2 bases from V and 2 bases from J, the junction contained 5 bases not matched to a gene. The CDR3 DNA reads TGCGCCAGCAGCTTAACTAGCGGGATTTTCACAGATACGCAGTATTTT. Translating it yields CASSLTSGIFTDTQYF.

The chain employs TRBV7-2 and TRBJ2-5; TRBD2 is a possible D gene (5 bases). Germline loops: CDR1 SGHTA, CDR2 FQGNSA. V shed 5 bases and J shed 9 bases, with 16 bases lying between them. CDR3 length: 13 residues. The CDR3: CASSLRTPGAQYF. The DNA for the CDR3 is TGTGCCAGCAGCCTCAGGACTCCCGGGGCCCAGTACTTC.

This clone was seen only once. The chain combines TRBV28 with TRBJ1-1, with TRBD1 identical over 7 bases. This CDR3 comprises 15 residues. Germline V lookup: CDR1 MDHEN, CDR2 SYDVKM. J was trimmed by 0 bases and V by 5 bases; bases with no gene match: 6. The CDR3, as DNA: TGTGCCAGCAGTCCCTCGACAGGGATGAACACTGAAGCTTTCTTT. Its translation is CASSPSTGMNTEAFF.

This chain connects TRBV7-2 to TRBJ1-2, with D tentatively TRBD1 (5 bases). Trimming cost V 7 bases and J 4 bases, with 19 bases left between them. The CDR3 spans 15 residues. Per the germline V gene, CDR1 is SGHTA and CDR2 is FQGNSA. The CDR3 is CASTPTAGTGYGYTF. As DNA, the CDR3 is TGTGCCAGCACTCCCACTGCGGGGACGGGCTATGGCTACACCTTC.

In DNA, the CDR3 is TGTGCCAGCAGTTCGTTGGGGACTAGCAACAATGAGCAGTTCTTC. It yields the protein CASSSLGTSNNEQFF. The chain couples TRBV28 to TRBJ2-1; 9 bases align to TRBD2. Germline V gives CDR1 MDHEN, CDR2 SYDVKM. The V and J ends lost 4 bases and 5 bases, in that order; junction bases with no gene match: 6. The length of the CDR3 is 15 residues.

This clone appeared a single time. The chain carries TRBV7-6 and TRBJ2-7; possibly TRBD1 for D (6 bases). Germline lookup yields CDR1 SGHVS and CDR2 FNYEAQ. V was trimmed by 5 bases and J by 1 base, leaving 15 bases between them. The CDR3 covers 15 residues. The CDR3, as DNA: TGTGCCAGCAGCAATCCCTTGGGGACATCCTACGAGCAGTACTTC. The encoded protein is CASSNPLGTSYEQYF.

The chain joins TRBV15 to TRBJ1-5; D is undetermined. The CDR3 contains 17 residues. V was clipped by 5 bases and J by 1 base, with 18 bases between them. Germline values: CDR1 LNHNV, CDR2 YYDKDF (reference sequence). In DNA form, the CDR3 reads TGTGCCACCAGCTCCCCGACCGGCTTTTGGAGCAATCAGCCCCAGCATTTT. The encoded protein is CATSSPTGFWSNQPQHF.